These 14 T cell receptor beta chains originate from one sample sequenced in a study of cytomegalovirus exposure and HLA in healthy donors. Primers included in the PCR were 60 Vbeta and 13 Jbeta primers. Repertoires were generated with immunoSEQ multiplex PCR, while TCRdb's copy carries only in-frame clones and drops some. The top ten clones hold about 1.3% of a sample with fewer than 200,000 clones, around four fifths of them seen once. Sequenced: PBMCs. Receptor source: a woman aged 45-60 years in good health and CMV-seronegative.

The J gene is TRBJ2-7, the V gene TRBV28; D might be TRBD2 (6 bases). V was trimmed by 5 bases and J by 2 bases, leaving 16 bases between them. In germline, CDR1 is MDHEN, CDR2 SYDVKM. The CDR3 has 15 amino acids. The CDR3 sequence: CASSPRDGRTYEQYF. The CDR3 DNA sequence: TGTGCCAGCAGTCCGCGGGACGGGAGAACCTACGAGCAGTACTTC.

This clone is a singleton in its sample. This chain connects TRBV5-1 to TRBJ2-1; 9 bases line up with TRBD2. After removal of 3 bases from V and 6 bases from J, the junction contained 7 bases not matched to a gene. This CDR3 is built from 15 residues. In germline, CDR1 is SGHRS, CDR2 YFSETQ. The CDR3 loop reads CASSYNSGSPNEQFF. The CDR3 nucleotides are TGCGCCAGCAGCTACAATAGCGGGAGTCCCAATGAGCAGTTCTTC.

The chain has TRBV11-2 and TRBJ1-1, with D possibly TRBD1 on 6 matching bases. V lost 1 base and J lost 2, with 11 bases in between. The CDR3 runs to 15 residues. CDR1 and CDR2 from the germline V gene are SGHAT and FQNNGV. CDR3 DNA: TGTGCCAGCAGCTTAGTCGGACAGCCCAACACTGAAGCTTTCTTT. Encoded protein: CASSLVGQPNTEAFF.

The rearrangement joins TRBV19 to TRBJ1-2; D is unclear. V dropped 7 bases and J dropped 5 bases, with 11 bases sitting between them. From germline, CDR1 is LNHDA and CDR2 SQIVND (reference sequence). The CDR3 length is 12 residues. CDR3 bases: TGTGCCAGTAATCACAGAGGGTATGGCTACACCTTC. Residues: CASNHRGYGYTF.

The rearrangement uses TRBV5-6 and TRBJ1-2, with TRBD1 matching over 7 bases. The length of the CDR3 is 15 residues. V dropped 0 bases and J dropped 7; count of bases not matched to a gene: 9. Germline V gives CDR1 SGHDT, CDR2 YYEEEE. CDR3 bases: TGTGCCAGCAGCTTGGCACCGACAGGGTTTCGTGGCTACACCTTC. Encoded protein: CASSLAPTGFRGYTF.

The V and J genes are TRBV25-1 and TRBJ2-7; 15 bases agree with TRBD2. CDR3 length equals 16 residues. Per the germline V gene, CDR1 is MGHDK and CDR2 is SYGVNS. V shed 8 bases, J shed 3 bases, and the junction held 8 bases outside the gene matches. CDR3 protein: CASLTPGLAGGYEQYF. In nucleotides, the CDR3 is TGTGCCAGCCTTACACCGGGACTAGCGGGAGGCTACGAGCAGTACTTC.

J is TRBJ1-3 and V is TRBV4-3, with TRBD1 matching 8 bases. CDR1 LGHNA and CDR2 YSLEER come from the germline V gene. The CDR3 loop spans 18 amino acids. J lost 2 bases, V lost 4 bases, and 13 bases had no gene match. CDR3 region: CASSRSTQDRGPGNTIYF. CDR3 nucleotides: TGCGCCAGCAGCCGCTCTACCCAAGACAGGGGCCCTGGAAACACCATATATTTT.

CDR3 nucleotide sequence: TGTGCCAGCAGCCGCCAAACCGGGACAGGGGGGCACGAGCAGTACTTC. Amino acids: CASSRQTGTGGHEQYF. V usage is TRBV7-2 and J usage is TRBJ2-7, with 11 bases that match TRBD1. The V gene's germline CDR1 is SGHTA and CDR2 FQGNSA. V shed 5 bases, J shed 5 bases, and the junction held 11 bases outside the gene matches. The CDR3 length is 16 residues.

The V and J genes are TRBV5-6 and TRBJ1-1; D gene uncertain. CDR1 SGHDT and CDR2 YYEEEE come from the germline V gene. CDR3 length equals 15 residues. V lost 3 bases, J lost 1 base, and 13 bases lay in between. CDR3 residues: CASSSPTRGNTEAFF. CDR3 nucleotide sequence: TGTGCCAGCAGCTCTCCGACCCGCGGGAACACTGAAGCTTTCTTT.

This clone was recorded once. The rearrangement uses TRBV4-1 and TRBJ2-1; TRBD1 aligns across 7 bases. Per germline, CDR1 MGHRA and CDR2 YSYEKL. CDR3 length: 15 residues. Trimming took 0 bases from V and 2 from J; bases not matched to a gene: 1. The CDR3 loop reads CASSQDDRAYNEQFF. CDR3 DNA sequence: TGCGCCAGCAGCCAAGATGACAGGGCCTACAATGAGCAGTTCTTC.

The genes are TRBV7-2 and TRBJ2-1; D is uncertain. V was cut by 6 bases and J by 6 bases, with 9 bases left in between. The CDR3 length is 12 residues. Germline lookup yields CDR1 SGHTA and CDR2 FQGNSA. The chain's CDR3 is CASSKYGNEQFF. In DNA, the CDR3 is TGTGCCAGCAGTAAATACGGCAATGAGCAGTTCTTC. The variable domain in full, completed from reference TRBV7-2 and TRBJ2-1, reads GAGVSQSPSNKVTEKGKDVELRCDPISGHTALYWYRQSLGQGLEFLIYFQGNSAPDKSGLPSDRFSAERTGGSVSTLTIQRTQQEDSAVYLCASSKYGNEQFFGPGTRLTVL.

The chain links TRBV7-2 to TRBJ1-1; unclear D gene. The ends were cut back, 5 bases at V and 0 bases at J, with 7 bases in the middle. CDR3 length equals 13 residues. Germline V lookup: CDR1 SGHTA, CDR2 FQGNSA. The CDR3 sequence is CASSLIMNTEAFF. The CDR3 bases are TGTGCCAGCAGCCTTATAATGAACACTGAAGCTTTCTTT.

The genes are TRBV7-9 and TRBJ1-5; D may be TRBD1 (6 bases). V was clipped by 5 bases and J by 2 bases, with 10 bases between them. This CDR3 region has 14 residues. CDR1 and CDR2 (germline): SEHNR, FQNEAQ (reference sequence). CDR3: CASSRGGGNQPQHF. Written as DNA, the CDR3 is TGTGCCAGCAGCCGAGGGGGAGGCAATCAGCCCCAGCATTTT.

The chain carries TRBV19 and TRBJ2-2, with 11 bases matching TRBD2. Per germline, CDR1 LNHDA and CDR2 SQIVND (reference sequence). Germline trimming cut 1 base from V and 4 bases from J; bases unmatched to any gene: 5. CDR3 length: 17 residues. CDR3 DNA sequence: TGTGCCAGTAGTATAGTAGCGGGGGGGCTTCGCACCGGGGAGCTGTTTTTT. Protein product: CASSIVAGGLRTGELFF.